A single sample is the source of the 7 T cell receptor beta chains below, sequenced in a study of blood T cell repertoires in COVID-19. Sequenced by immunoSEQ multiplex PCR; TCRdb stores in-frame clones only, minus some. The sample has tens of thousands of clones, 88% seen once. The sequenced material came from peripheral blood. These receptors all come from a man aged 50-60 years with active COVID-19.

This chain connects TRBV7-3 to TRBJ2-3; D is possibly TRBD2 (6 bases). V was shortened by 5 bases and J by 2 bases, with 14 bases between the two germline ends. In germline, CDR1 is SGHTA, CDR2 FQGTGA. The CDR3 sequence is 15 residues long. The CDR3 bases are TGTGCCAGCAGCCCACGGGGAGGATACACAGATACGCAGTATTTT. This codes for CASSPRGGYTDTQYF.

CDR3 nucleotides: TGTGCCAGCAGTTACTCCGCGACAGGGGGTGAAGCTTTCTTT. It yields the protein CASSYSATGGEAFF. This chain connects TRBV6-2 or TRBV6-3 to TRBJ1-1; 9 positions agree with TRBD1. Looked up from germline, CDR1 is MNHEY and CDR2 is SVGEGT. With 0 bases clipped from V and 7 bases from J, the junction kept 3 bases outside the gene matches. This CDR3 is 14 amino acids long.

The J gene is TRBJ1-5, the V gene TRBV19, with D maybe TRBD1 (6 bases). CDR1 and CDR2 (germline): LNHDA, SQIVND (reference sequence). V lost 5 bases, J lost 5 bases, and 10 bases lay in between. CDR3 size: 13 residues. Written as DNA, the CDR3 is TGTGCCAGTAGTTTACAGGGCTATCAGCCCCAGCATTTT. As protein: CASSLQGYQPQHF.

This clone appeared a single time. The chain links TRBV19 to TRBJ2-7; possible D gene TRBD1, 5 bases. The CDR3 length is 12 residues. The V end was cut by 4 bases, the J end by 9 bases, with 13 bases between. Germline assignment: CDR1 LNHDA and CDR2 SQIVND (reference sequence). CDR3 residues: CASSSRDFRQYF. The CDR3 DNA reads TGTGCCAGTAGTAGCAGGGATTTCCGGCAGTACTTC.

The chain is built from TRBV4-2 and TRBJ2-1, with 10 bases lining up with TRBD2. Losses at the gene ends were 2 bases for V and 9 bases for J; bases not matched to a gene: 10. The CDR3 runs 16 residues. Per the germline V gene, CDR1 is LGHNA and CDR2 is YNFKEQ. The CDR3 reads CASSQPEREGRGEQFF. The CDR3 bases are TGTGCCAGCAGCCAACCAGAGCGGGAGGGCCGCGGTGAGCAGTTCTTC.

J is TRBJ1-2 and V is TRBV28; possibly TRBD1 for D (6 bases). V lost 8 bases to trimming and J lost 4 bases, with 17 bases between them. Per the germline V gene, CDR1 is MDHEN and CDR2 is SYDVKM. The CDR3 has 14 residues. The CDR3 loop reads CASSQGRTVYGYTF. CDR3 sequence (DNA): TGTGCCAGCTCCCAGGGAAGGACAGTCTATGGCTACACCTTC.

The V gene is TRBV7-2, the J gene TRBJ1-6, with TRBD1 identical over 8 bases. V trimming: 5 bases; J trimming: 9 bases; junction bases outside the gene matches: 3. Germline-derived CDR1 and CDR2 are SGHTA and FQGNSA. The CDR3 runs to 13 residues. The CDR3, as DNA: TGTGCCAGCAGCACGGACAGGGCTTCACCCCTCCACTTT. Translated, it gives CASSTDRASPLHF.